The next 23 T cell receptor beta chains were all read from a single sample in a study of blood T cells in healthy people across ages. It was with a sample-barcoded 5' primer and a J-beta primer mix that a second PCR of roughly 6 to 12 cycles was run. MiXCR, applied by TCRdb to the 5' RACE reads, yields one record per CDR3 protein. The data show approximately 810,000 distinct CDR3 sequences, roughly 26% seen once. Sequencing was carried out using blood. These receptors originate from a woman aged 80 or over in good health.

In this sample, this clonotype turned up many times. V gene TRBV25-1 combines with J gene TRBJ2-3, with D possibly TRBD2 on 5 matching bases. The CDR3 runs to 15 residues. Germline assignment: CDR1 MGHDK and CDR2 SYGVNS. Trimming removed 4 bases at V and 6 bases at J, with 17 bases between. The CDR3 DNA reads as TGTGCCAGCAGTGTTTCCGGGATTATACTCGATACGCAGTATTTT. This codes for CASSVSGIILDTQYF.

This clonotype was counted many times. The chain carries TRBV27 and TRBJ2-6, with D possibly matching TRBD1 (6 bases). Per germline, CDR1 MNHEY and CDR2 SMNVEV (reference sequence). The CDR3 loop spans 17 amino acids. Trimming cost V 2 bases and J 4 bases, with 15 bases left between them. The CDR3 DNA is TGTGCCAGCAGTTTACAGGGACAAACGGGGGGGGCCAACGTCCTGACTTTC. This sequence encodes CASSLQGQTGGANVLTF.

This clonotype came up a few times. The V and J genes are TRBV18 and TRBJ2-7; D not certain. Germline lookup yields CDR1 KGHSH and CDR2 LQKENI. V was pared by 5 bases and J by 2 bases, with 7 bases between. The CDR3 runs to 12 residues. This CDR3 reads CASSTGTYEQYF. DNA for the CDR3: TGTGCCAGCTCAACGGGCACCTACGAGCAGTACTTC.

Ten or more counts support this clonotype. The chain is built from TRBV6-2 or TRBV6-3 and TRBJ2-1; D ambiguous. The germline gives CDR1 MNHEY, CDR2 SVGEGT. This CDR3 has 12 amino acids. The ends were cut back, 6 bases at V and 5 bases at J, with 8 bases in the middle. In DNA, the CDR3 is TGTGCCAGCAGAAGAATCAACAATGAGCAGTTCTTC. It specifies CASRRINNEQFF.

This clonotype was picked up many times. This chain joins TRBV7-2 and TRBJ1-5; D unresolved. CDR1 is SGHTA and CDR2 is FQGNSA in the germline V gene. The CDR3 covers 13 residues. The germline V and J ends were trimmed by 5 bases and 7 bases, with 12 bases remaining between them. CDR3 sequence: CASSGRHGQPQHF. CDR3 DNA sequence: TGTGCCAGCAGCGGGCGACACGGACAGCCCCAGCATTTT.

A note on this clonotype: The missing conserved phenylalanine or tryptophan at the end of this CDR3 makes a read error likely. The chain links TRBV5-1 to TRBJ2-5; D is ambiguous. Trimming took 0 bases from V and 4 from J, leaving 10 bases between them. This CDR3 contains 14 residues. Looked up from germline, CDR1 is SGHRS and CDR2 is YFSETQ. CDR3 coding DNA: TGCGCCAGCAGCTTGGAGGCCCCCGTAGAGACCCAGTACTAC. It is translated as CASSLEAPVETQYY.

V usage is TRBV6-2 or TRBV6-3 and J usage is TRBJ2-2; D remains ambiguous. The CDR3 has 14 amino acids. The ends were cut back, 2 bases at V and 3 bases at J, with 7 bases in the middle. Germline CDR1 reads MNHEY; CDR2 reads SVGEGT. CDR3 in DNA: TGTGCCAGCAGTTACAGGGTCGACACCGGGGAGCTGTTTTTT. This encodes CASSYRVDTGELFF.

Only a few counts were recorded for this clonotype. This chain connects TRBV11-1 to TRBJ1-2; TRBD1 aligns across 9 bases. With V trimmed by 5 bases and J by 1 base, 26 bases remained unmatched. The CDR3 has 22 residues. The germline V gene has CDR1 SGHAT and CDR2 FQDESV (reference sequence). The CDR3 nucleotides are TGTGCCAGCAGCGTCCAGACAGGGGGTTCCGGTTTGGCGCCCGCTCATAACTATGGCTACACCTTC. It yields the protein CASSVQTGGSGLAPAHNYGYTF.

This clonotype was seen many times. The CDR3 sequence is CASSPGLAGGNIQYF. CDR3 coding DNA: TGTGCCAGCAGCCCCGGACTAGCGGGGGGAAACATTCAGTACTTC. The J gene is TRBJ2-4, the V gene TRBV7-2, with 14 bases matching TRBD2. The CDR3 length is 15 residues. With V trimmed by 5 bases and J by 6 bases, 3 bases remained unmatched. Germline CDR1 and CDR2: SGHTA and FQGNSA.

This clonotype showed up many times. V and J are TRBV11-2 and TRBJ2-3, with D unclear. Trimming shortened V by 5 bases and J by 1 base, and 13 bases separated the two germline ends. The CDR3 has 15 amino acids. From germline, CDR1 is SGHAT and CDR2 FQNNGV. CDR3 DNA: TGTGCCAGCAGCAATAAGAAAGACCGCACAGATACGCAGTATTTT. It encodes CASSNKKDRTDTQYF.

The table lists this clonotype with a count of one. The rearrangement uses TRBV7-8 and TRBJ2-7, with 11 bases aligning to TRBD2. The CDR3 totals 16 residues. Germline CDR1 reads SGHVS; CDR2 reads FQNEAQ. V trimming: 4 bases; J trimming: 0 bases; junction bases outside the gene matches: 5. The CDR3, as DNA: TGTGCCAGCAGCTCATTGGGACTAGCGGACTCCTACGAGCAGTACTTC. It is translated as CASSSLGLADSYEQYF.

This clonotype has a count of ten or more. This chain uses TRBV20-1 with TRBJ2-1, with 14 bases lining up with TRBD2. The CDR3 has 17 residues. Germline V gene sequence: CDR1 DFQATT, CDR2 SNEGSKA (reference sequence). Trimming at V came to 5 bases and at J to 0 bases, leaving 6 bases not matched to a gene. CDR3 residues: CSARGLAGVSSYNEQFF. In DNA, the CDR3 is TGCAGTGCTCGGGGACTAGCGGGGGTGAGCTCCTACAATGAGCAGTTCTTC.

This clonotype came up a few times. It may be a read error: a sequence one base away is much more abundant. This sequence joins TRBV27 and TRBJ2-7; 7 bases match TRBD2. The CDR3 has 15 amino acids. Trimming removed 5 bases from V and 7 bases from J; junction bases left unmatched: 14. The germline gives CDR1 MNHEY, CDR2 SMNVEV (reference sequence). The CDR3 here is CASSNLGGSAGEQYF. The CDR3 coding sequence is TGTGCCAGCAGTAACTTGGGAGGGTCAGCGGGTGAGCAGTACTTC.

Many counts were recorded for this clonotype. This rearrangement joins TRBV7-2 to TRBJ2-7; 7 nucleotides match TRBD2. The germline V gene encodes CDR1 SGHTA and CDR2 FQGNSA. The ends lost 4 bases at V and 2 bases at J; junction bases unmatched: 5. The CDR3 contains 14 residues. The CDR3 bases are TGTGCCAGCAGCTCAGTGGGGGGGACCTACGAGCAGTACTTC. This translates into CASSSVGGTYEQYF.

Turning to this clonotype: A much more abundant neighbour one base away suggests this may be a read error. Here the CDR3 reads CVSTADRGQETQYF. The CDR3 DNA sequence: TGTGTCAGCACAGCCGACAGGGGTCAAGAGACCCAGTACTTC. The chain couples TRBV2 to TRBJ2-4, with 8 bases that match TRBD1. The end of the DNA is better explained by TRBJ2-5, so the J call may be wrong. The CDR3 totals 14 residues. Germline CDR1 SNHLY, CDR2 FYNNEI.

The chain is built from TRBV12-3 or TRBV12-4 and TRBJ1-6; D is possibly TRBD1 (5 bases). The CDR3 length is 15 residues. V was clipped by 3 bases and J by 10 bases, with 16 bases between them. The CDR3, as DNA: TGTGCCAGCAGTTTCATGGGCAGGGATGGGTCACCCCTCCACTTT. Amino acid sequence: CASSFMGRDGSPLHF.

This clonotype occurred a few times. The CDR3 DNA reads as TGTGCCAGCAGCTTATGGCGTACGAGAGGGACTGAAGCTTTCTTT. As protein: CASSLWRTRGTEAFF. The chain links TRBV7-2 to TRBJ1-1, with D uncertain. Trimming cost V 2 bases and J 5 bases, with 15 bases left between them. Germline CDR1 reads SGHTA; CDR2 reads FQGNSA. The CDR3 is 15 residues long.

Details on this clonotype: The junction and the germline gene differ at one end; a read error may be behind it. The chain is built from TRBV9 and TRBJ2-7; 8 positions agree with TRBD1. The CDR3 loop spans 14 amino acids. Germline V gives CDR1 SGDLS, CDR2 YYNGEE. The CDR3 nucleotides are TGTGTCAGCGGTACTGGACAGGGCGCGTACGAGCAGTACTTC. Protein sequence: CVSGTGQGAYEQYF. Variable domain in full (rest from reference TRBV9 and TRBJ2-7): DSGVTQTPKHLITATGQRVTLRCSPRSGDLSVYWYQQSLDQGLQFLIQYYNGEERAKGNILERFSAQQFPDLHSELNLSSLELGDSALYFCVSGTGQGAYEQYFGPGTRLTVT.

This clonotype was observed a few times. This chain uses TRBV20-1 with TRBJ2-1, with 12 bases lining up with TRBD2. V lost 0 bases and J lost 8; bases outside the gene matches: 5. CDR1 is DFQATT and CDR2 is SNEGSKA in the germline V gene (reference sequence). This CDR3 contains 15 residues. CDR3 coding DNA: TGCAGTGCTAGAGATACTAGCGGGGGGAACGATGAGCAGTTCTTC. Translating it yields CSARDTSGGNDEQFF.

This chain joins TRBV19 and TRBJ2-1; D is unclear. Deletions cut 3 bases from V and 7 bases from J, with 16 bases between. This CDR3 is 15 amino acids long. Germline V lookup: CDR1 LNHDA, CDR2 SQIVND (reference sequence). The CDR3 region has the DNA TGTGCCAGTAGTATCTCTAGAAGGGTCTGGAATGAGCAGTTCTTC. The encoded protein is CASSISRRVWNEQFF.

About this clonotype: This sequence may be a read error, since a much larger clone differs from it by one base. This rearrangement joins TRBV7-2 to TRBJ1-4; D unclear. Germline V gives CDR1 SGHTA, CDR2 FQGNSA. This CDR3 is 17 amino acids long. The CDR3, as DNA: TGTGCCACCAGCTTAGCGATGGGAGGGAGGCGGAAGGAAAAACTGTTTTTT. This codes for CATSLAMGGRRKEKLFF.

For this clonotype: A read error may explain this, as a much larger clone is one base away. The rearrangement joins TRBV7-9 to TRBJ1-2; 7 bases line up with TRBD1. Germline CDR1 is SEHNR and CDR2 is FQNEAQ (reference sequence). This CDR3 region has 17 residues. V dropped 3 bases and J dropped 5; count of bases not matched to a gene: 15. The CDR3, as DNA: TGTGCCAGCAGCTTTATATCGCCCCGGGACAGCCTTTATGGCTACACCTTC. Encoded protein: CASSFISPRDSLYGYTF.

This chain links TRBV6-2 or TRBV6-3 with TRBJ2-1, with D tentatively TRBD2 (7 bases). The CDR3 runs 13 residues. With 9 bases removed from V and 6 bases from J, the gap between germline ends came to 15 bases. Germline-derived CDR1 and CDR2 are MNHEY and SVGEGT. The CDR3 reads CASRGAACNEQFF. For the CDR3, the DNA is TGTGCCAGTCGGGGGGCAGCCTGCAATGAGCAGTTCTTC.